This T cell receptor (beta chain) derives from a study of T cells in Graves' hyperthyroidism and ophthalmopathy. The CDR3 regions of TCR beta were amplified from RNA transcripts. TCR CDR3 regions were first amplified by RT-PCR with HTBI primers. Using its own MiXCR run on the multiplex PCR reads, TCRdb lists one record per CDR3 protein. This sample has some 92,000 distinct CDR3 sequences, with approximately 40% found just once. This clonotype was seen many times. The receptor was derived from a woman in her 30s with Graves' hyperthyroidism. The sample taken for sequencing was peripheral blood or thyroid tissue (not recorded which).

CDR3 nucleotides: TGTGCTAGTGGGGGACAGTCGAACACTGAAGCTTTCTTT. It is translated as CASGGQSNTEAFF. The chain uses TRBV12-5 and TRBJ1-1, with 7 bases matching TRBD1. This CDR3 spans 13 amino acids. V was clipped by 6 bases and J by 1 base; unmatched bases: 2. The germline V gene has CDR1 LGHNT and CDR2 FRNRAP.